This T cell receptor beta chain was sequenced in a study of cytomegalovirus exposure and HLA in healthy donors. The CDR3 covers 17 residues. With 4 bases clipped from V and 2 bases from J, the junction kept 9 bases outside the gene matches. CDR1 and CDR2 from the germline V gene are SGDLS and YYNGEE. It was with 60 Vbeta and 13 Jbeta primers that the PCR ran. In the original analysis: In a later analysis, of around 80 million unique beta chains, about 12 million appeared in at least two donors. Method: immunoSEQ multiplex PCR; TCRdb's copy keeps in-frame clones and lacks some. The D gene and trimming were derived from the DNA, and the V and J assignments and clone size from that table. The table lists about 46,000 clones.

Sequencing used PBMCs. V is TRBV9 and J is TRBJ2-7; 13 bases map to TRBD2. The clonotype originates from a woman aged 40 to 49 in good health and CMV-seronegative. CDR3 sequence (DNA): TGTGCCAGCAGCCCGGGACTAGCGGGATACCTAACCTACGAGCAGTACTTC. Residues: CASSPGLAGYLTYEQYF.